These T cell receptor beta chains were read from a single sample in a study of blood T cell repertoires in COVID-19. Repertoires were generated with immunoSEQ multiplex PCR, while TCRdb's copy carries only in-frame clones and drops some. The sample contains about 430,000 clones, nearly 90% of which appear only once. The sequenced material came from PBMCs or T cells enriched from blood (not recorded which). These TCRs come from a woman between 18 and 29 years old who had been exposed to COVID-19. Each CDR3 is given with its conserved first and last residue. Clone size is given for some rows only: seen once, a few or many times, or a class if the clone is expanded.

v_call,clone_size,cdr3_aa
TRBV5-4,once,CASSLGGRLYEQYF
TRBV7-9,NA,CASSLAVGTGETQYF
TRBV28,NA,CASSLPTGGGNQPQHF
TRBV19,NA,CASRWSGTGYYEQYF
TRBV4-2,NA,CASSQDPPSGYEQYF
TRBV6-5,NA,CASSLFRGRYTEAFF
TRBV4-2,NA,CASSQVAGGLDNEQFF
TRBV18,NA,CASSARASRDEKLFF
TRBV15,NA,CATSRDTPRTGGNQPQHF
TRBV10-3,NA,CAISELNRDRGAGYTF
TRBV5-6,NA,CASSLAVASNQPQHF
TRBV27,NA,CASSSLEPLGVRTDTQYF
TRBV6-5,NA,CASSFPGSGISYEQYF
TRBV6-1,NA,CASSERPSGSLDTQYF
TRBV12-5,few,CASGRELAYEQFF
TRBV7-2,NA,CASSPRDRGPNTEAFF
TRBV28,NA,CASSLMGRTDTQYF
TRBV3-1/TRBV3-2,NA,CASSPGTGGYEQYF
TRBV6-1,NA,CASSGRDSLYATNEKLFF
TRBV28,NA,CASRRETQYF
TRBV5-1,once,CASSFREGEDTIYF
TRBV6-1,NA,CASSDGRTQETQYF
TRBV19,once,CASGQGLNTEAFF
TRBV6-2/TRBV6-3,NA,CASSYSTTGVNTEAFF
TRBV5-1,once,CASQSFSAGNTEAFF
TRBV4-2,NA,CASSQESGRGFGQYF
TRBV3-1/TRBV3-2,NA,CASSQPGTANEKLFF
TRBV7-9,NA,CASSLHQGEETQYF
TRBV10-3,NA,CAISESSGAIYEQYF
TRBV27,once,CASSSEYSNQPQHF
TRBV20-1,few,CSASPSGRLVPNEQFF
TRBV3-1/TRBV3-2,NA,CASSNGQGNTIYF
TRBV10-3,few,CAISDKVGGYEQYF
TRBV20-1,NA,CSASSPGLAVNEQFF
TRBV27,NA,CASKRNNSPLHF
TRBV25-1,NA,CATIRGQGDWGTEAFF
TRBV5-1,NA,CASSLLGTGYSNYGYTF
TRBV28,NA,CASSSGELFF
TRBV28,NA,CASTSFVGGRGNTIYF
TRBV27,NA,CASSLGWGMGNTEAFF
TRBV4-1,NA,CASSQEGTVAGELFF
TRBV18,NA,CASSPQGLYFSSYNEQFF
TRBV3-1/TRBV3-2,NA,CASSQGLNYEQYF
TRBV12-3/TRBV12-4,NA,CASNPQGHEAFF
TRBV19,NA,CASSNRGNQETQYF
TRBV4-1,NA,CASGPQENSGYGYTF
TRBV6-5,few,CASSFEGPDTQYF
TRBV11-2,NA,CASSFGVGTEAFF
TRBV27,NA,CASSETGTGGKFRRYF
TRBV5-1,NA,CASSSSGTSYNEQFF
TRBV28,once,CASSLNGAWDTQYF
TRBV7-6,once,CASSSGLEQYF
TRBV18,NA,CASSPQLGNTEAFF
TRBV7-9,NA,CASSPGNEQFF
TRBV2,NA,CASRKTGKGYEQYF
TRBV28,NA,CASSLGQLSGANVLTF
TRBV5-6,NA,CASSLAEGYEQYF